The 25 T cell receptor beta chains listed next were all sequenced from one sample in a study of spatial heterogeneity in lung cancer. Time point of the sample: sample taken at primary tumor resection. The input material, whole RNA from tumor, nontumor lung or frozen PBMC, was sequenced unsorted. TCRdb re-called the 5' RACE reads with MiXCR, one entry per CDR3 protein. Of under 100,000 distinct CDR3 sequences listed, around 9% are singletons. Sample: PBMCs, taken at surgery. Source of these receptors: a male donor with early-stage non-small cell lung cancer.

The chain carries TRBV21-1 and TRBJ2-3; TRBD1, the table's D call, lacks a check against the DNA. TRBV21-1 is flagged as a pseudogene. This CDR3 spans 16 amino acids. The CDR3 sequence is CASSLRQAQEKDTQYF. CDR3 DNA sequence: TGTGCCAGCAGCTTACGACAGGCCCAGGAGAAGGATACGCAGTATTTT.

Many counts were recorded for this clonotype. This sequence joins TRBV2 and TRBJ2-3; D assignment may be TRBD1 or TRBD2 (5 bases each). CDR3 length: 13 amino acids. With 7 bases removed from V and 3 bases from J, the gap between germline ends came to 11 bases. CDR1 and CDR2 from the germline V gene are SNHLY and FYNNEI. CDR3 region: CASNGAGTDTQYF. CDR3 DNA: TGTGCCAGCAACGGGGCGGGTACAGATACGCAGTATTTT.

This clonotype came up a few times. V and J are TRBV5-1 and TRBJ1-1, with TRBD1 as a possible D gene (5 bases). CDR1 and CDR2 from the germline V gene are SGHRS and YFSETQ. The CDR3 is 15 residues long. The germline V and J ends were trimmed by 3 bases and 1 base, with 13 bases remaining between them. CDR3 bases: TGCGCCAGCAGCTGGGGGTACAGGAGGAACACTGAAGCTTTCTTT. Its translation is CASSWGYRRNTEAFF.

A few counts support this clonotype. The chain uses TRBV6-1 and TRBJ2-1, with TRBD2 as a possible D gene (5 bases). The CDR3 spans 15 residues. From germline, CDR1 is MNHNS and CDR2 SASEGT. V was cut by 11 bases and J by 0 bases, with 17 bases left in between. CDR3 sequence (DNA): TGTGCCCGTACGGGGTCCTTCAGCTCCTACAATGAGCAGTTCTTC. This sequence encodes CARTGSFSSYNEQFF.

This clonotype was observed at least ten times. The gene calls are TRBV20-1 and TRBJ1-5; TRBD1 might be the D (5 bases). CDR3 size: 18 residues. Trimming stripped 5 bases from V and 0 bases from J, with 23 bases between. The V gene's germline CDR1 is DFQATT and CDR2 SNEGSKA (reference sequence). CDR3 loop: CSAGVVGRAGSSNQPQHF. DNA of the CDR3: TGCAGTGCTGGGGTTGTAGGCAGGGCGGGGAGTAGCAATCAGCCCCAGCATTTT.

A few counts support this clonotype. The V call is TRBV29-1, the J call TRBJ2-1, with TRBD2 matching 9 bases. The CDR3 runs 14 residues. Germline values: CDR1 SQVTM, CDR2 ANQGSEA. Trimming removed 7 bases from V and 3 bases from J; junction bases left unmatched: 7. The CDR3 DNA follows: TGCAGCGGAATAGGGACTAGCCTCTACAATGAGCAGTTCTTC. It translates to CSGIGTSLYNEQFF.

There are a few counts of this clonotype. This chain connects TRBV13 to TRBJ1-6; the D is unclear. V lost 5 bases to trimming and J lost 10 bases, with 9 bases between them. The CDR3 totals 12 residues. The germline CDR1 and CDR2 sequences are PRHDT and FYEKMQ (reference sequence). The CDR3 spells CASSLKGSPLHF. For the CDR3, the DNA is TGTGCCAGCAGCCTAAAAGGATCACCCCTCCACTTT. The full variable domain, with the rest looked up from reference TRBV13 and TRBJ1-6, is AAGVIQSPRHLIKEKRETATLKCYPIPRHDTVYWYQQGPGQDPQFLISFYEKMQSDKGSIPDRFSAQQFSDYHSELNMSSLELGDSALYFCASSLKGSPLHFGNGTRLTVT.

This clonotype showed up just a few times. V gene TRBV7-9 combines with J gene TRBJ2-7; 8 nucleotides match TRBD1. This CDR3 has 14 amino acids. V gave up 4 bases and J gave up 5 bases; unmatched junction bases: 7. The V gene's germline CDR1 is SEHNR and CDR2 FQNEAQ (reference sequence). This CDR3 reads CASSYQGASDEQYF. DNA for the CDR3: TGTGCCAGCAGCTACCAGGGGGCGTCAGACGAGCAGTACTTC.

The sample holds a few counts of this clonotype. The V gene is TRBV12-5, the J gene TRBJ2-3, with TRBD1 matching over 7 bases. Germline V CDR1 and CDR2: LGHNT, FRNRAP. The CDR3 totals 13 residues. V lost 3 bases and J lost 4; bases outside the gene matches: 1. The CDR3 DNA reads TGTGCTAGTGGTTTAGGGGGCGCAGATACGCAGTATTTT. Its translation is CASGLGGADTQYF.

The table lists this clonotype with a few counts. V gene TRBV6-2 or TRBV6-3 combines with J gene TRBJ1-1; D unresolved. There are 13 residues in the CDR3. The germline gives CDR1 MNHEY, CDR2 SVGEGT. The ends were cut back, 6 bases at V and 8 bases at J, with 16 bases in the middle. The CDR3 DNA sequence: TGTGCCAGCAGGAACCACTTGGCGATCGAAGCTTTCTTT. Translated, it gives CASRNHLAIEAFF.

This clonotype was found many times. CDR3 protein: CASSLLRQETQYF. The CDR3 bases are TGTGCCAGCAGCTTATTGCGGCAAGAGACCCAGTACTTC. The genes are TRBV7-2 and TRBJ2-5; D is ambiguous. Per the germline V gene, CDR1 is SGHTA and CDR2 is FQGNSA. There are 13 residues in the CDR3. V lost 2 bases and J lost 2, with 6 bases in between.

The chain combines TRBV5-5 with TRBJ2-7; D might be TRBD1 or TRBD2, each matching 5 bases. The V and J ends lost 3 bases and 2 bases respectively, with 9 bases between them. Germline CDR1 and CDR2: SGHKS and YYEKEE (reference sequence). The CDR3 extends over 13 amino acids. CDR3 region: CASSWDGTYEQYF. The CDR3 DNA reads TGTGCCAGCAGCTGGGACGGTACCTACGAGCAGTACTTC.

This clonotype showed up many times. This chain links TRBV20-1 with TRBJ2-3, with TRBD2 identical over 10 bases. Germline V gives CDR1 DFQATT, CDR2 SNEGSKA (reference sequence). CDR3 size: 15 residues. With V trimmed by 5 bases and J by 4 bases, 9 bases remained unmatched. CDR3 sequence (DNA): TGCAGTGCTCCGGAAGCGGGGGGGCCATCAGATACGCAGTATTTT. Protein product: CSAPEAGGPSDTQYF.

This rearrangement joins TRBV25-1 to TRBJ1-2; tentatively, D is TRBD1 (6 bases). The germline CDR1 and CDR2 sequences are MGHDK and SYGVNS. With 3 bases removed from V and 4 bases from J, the gap between germline ends came to 9 bases. The CDR3 sequence is 13 residues long. As DNA, the CDR3 is TGTGCCAGCAGTGACAGGGGAACCTATGGCTACACCTTC. As protein: CASSDRGTYGYTF.

The chain couples TRBV6-5 to TRBJ2-3; D is possibly TRBD2 (7 bases). In germline, CDR1 is MNHEY, CDR2 SVGAGI. Trimming took 8 bases from V and 4 from J, leaving 16 bases between them. The CDR3 is made up of 14 amino acids. The CDR3 sequence is CASSRGAGPDTQYF. In DNA, the CDR3 is TGTGCCAGCTCTCGGGGGGCCGGCCCAGATACGCAGTATTTT.

Ten or more counts support this clonotype. The chain joins TRBV20-1 to TRBJ2-1, with TRBD2 matching 7 bases. This CDR3 has 15 residues. The V gene's germline CDR1 is DFQATT and CDR2 SNEGSKA (reference sequence). The junction had 10 bases not matched to a gene; V was cut back by 5 bases and J by 3 bases. The CDR3 nucleotides are TGCAGTGCTTTGACTATTGAGCGGGACTACAATGAGCAGTTCTTC. It is translated as CSALTIERDYNEQFF.

In this sample, this clonotype turned up many times. The rearrangement links TRBV29-1 to TRBJ1-1; 10 nucleotides line up with TRBD1. Germline CDR1 is SQVTM and CDR2 is ANQGSEA. The CDR3 runs 13 residues. Trimming removed 7 bases from V and 5 bases from J; junction bases left unmatched: 7. The CDR3 region is CSGGGDRGTEAFF. DNA for the CDR3: TGCAGCGGGGGAGGGGACAGGGGAACTGAAGCTTTCTTT.

The chain carries TRBV3-1 and TRBJ2-3; no clear D gene. Germline CDR1 reads LGHDT; CDR2 reads YNNKEL (reference sequence). The germline V and J ends were trimmed by 0 bases and 7 bases, with 14 bases remaining between them. CDR3 length: 15 amino acids. CDR3 in DNA: TGTGCCAGCAGCCAAGACTTTAGCCCCGAGAATACGCAGTATTTT. This gives the protein CASSQDFSPENTQYF.

This clonotype was seen many times. J is TRBJ1-3 and V is TRBV29-1, with D possibly being TRBD1 (6 bases). The V and J ends lost 6 bases and 1 base respectively, with 10 bases between them. This CDR3 comprises 13 residues. CDR1 and CDR2 from the germline V gene are SQVTM and ANQGSEA. The CDR3 here is CSVGGRSGNTIYF. As DNA, the CDR3 is TGCAGCGTGGGGGGCAGGTCTGGAAACACCATATATTTT. Based on the CDR3 plus reference TRBV29-1 and TRBJ1-3, the full variable domain is SAVISQKPSRDICQRGTSLTIQCQVDSQVTMMFWYRQQPGQSLTLIATANQGSEATYESGFVIDKFPISRPNLTFSTLTVSNMSPEDSSIYLCSVGGRSGNTIYFGEGSWLTVV.

A note on this clonotype: Germline and junction disagree at one end, which may indicate a read error. V gene TRBV11-2 combines with J gene TRBJ2-3; 8 bases agree with TRBD2. The germline gives CDR1 SGHAT, CDR2 FQNNGV. The CDR3 length is 15 residues. CDR3 sequence: CGSSLLAVYTDTQYF. The CDR3 coding sequence is TGTGGCAGCAGCTTACTAGCGGTATACACAGATACGCAGTATTTT.

V and J are TRBV6-5 and TRBJ1-2; perhaps TRBD1 as D (5 bases). This CDR3 comprises 15 residues. The germline CDR1 and CDR2 sequences are MNHEY and SVGAGI. With 5 bases removed from V and 2 bases from J, the gap between germline ends came to 15 bases. The DNA for the CDR3 is TGTGCCAGCAGTCCTCAGGGTGCCCTCAACTATGGCTACACCTTC. Translated, it gives CASSPQGALNYGYTF.

About this clonotype: The junction and the germline gene differ at one end; a read error may be behind it. CDR3 sequence reads: CASSRSGSSHEQYF. CDR3 bases: TGTGCCAGCAGCCGTAGCGGGAGCTCCCACGAGCAGTACTTC. The chain recombines TRBV3-1 with TRBJ2-7; 9 bases line up with TRBD2. This CDR3 is 14 amino acids long. The germline V gene encodes CDR1 LGHDT and CDR2 YNNKEL (reference sequence).

The J gene is TRBJ2-1, the V gene TRBV30, with D maybe TRBD1 (5 bases). The V gene lost 2 bases and the J gene lost 5 bases, with 10 bases spanning the gap. The germline CDR1 and CDR2 sequences are GTSNPN and SVGIG (reference sequence). CDR3 size: 13 residues. The CDR3 reads CAWSRQPHNEQFF. The CDR3 nucleotides read TGTGCCTGGAGTAGACAGCCGCACAATGAGCAGTTCTTC.

This clonotype was observed a single time. This chain joins TRBV7-2 and TRBJ2-5; no clear D. Trimming took 5 bases from V and 9 from J, leaving 19 bases between them. Germline V gives CDR1 SGHTA, CDR2 FQGNSA. The CDR3 extends over 14 amino acids. The CDR3 sequence is CASSPRLVPLPQYF. CDR3 sequence (DNA): TGTGCCAGCAGCCCCCGGCTAGTCCCCCTACCCCAGTACTTC.

This clonotype has just a few counts. The chain links TRBV15 to TRBJ2-1; D not certain. Germline values: CDR1 LNHNV, CDR2 YYDKDF (reference sequence). The CDR3 covers 13 residues. V lost 1 base to trimming and J lost 8 bases, with 9 bases between them. In nucleotides, the CDR3 is TGTGCCACCAGCAGAGTGAACCTACATGAGCAGTTCTTC. Translating gives CATSRVNLHEQFF.